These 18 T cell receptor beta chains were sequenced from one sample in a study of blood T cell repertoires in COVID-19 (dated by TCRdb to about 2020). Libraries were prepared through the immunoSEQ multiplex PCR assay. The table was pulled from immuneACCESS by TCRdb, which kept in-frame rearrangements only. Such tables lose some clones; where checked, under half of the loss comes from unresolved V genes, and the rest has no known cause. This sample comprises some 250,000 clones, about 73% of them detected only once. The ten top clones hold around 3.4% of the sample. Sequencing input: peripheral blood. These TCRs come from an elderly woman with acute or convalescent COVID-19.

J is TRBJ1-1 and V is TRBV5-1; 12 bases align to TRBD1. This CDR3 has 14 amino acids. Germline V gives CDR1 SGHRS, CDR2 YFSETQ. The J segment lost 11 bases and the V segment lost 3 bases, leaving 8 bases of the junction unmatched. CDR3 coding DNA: TGCGCCAGCAGCTCGGGACAGGGGGCTTTTTGGGCTTTCTTT. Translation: CASSSGQGAFWAFF. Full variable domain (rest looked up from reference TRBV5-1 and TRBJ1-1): KAGVTQTPRYLIKTRGQQVTLSCSPISGHRSVSWYQQTPGQGLQFLFEYFSETQRNKGNFPGRFSGRQFSNSRSEMNVSTLELGDSALYLCASSSGQGAFWAFFGQGTRLTVV.

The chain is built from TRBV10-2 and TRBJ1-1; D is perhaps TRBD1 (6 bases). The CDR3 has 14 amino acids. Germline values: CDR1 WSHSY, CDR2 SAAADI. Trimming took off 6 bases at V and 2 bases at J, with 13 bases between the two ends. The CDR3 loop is CASRLQGTNTEAFF. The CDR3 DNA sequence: TGCGCCAGCAGGCTTCAGGGGACAAACACTGAAGCTTTCTTT.

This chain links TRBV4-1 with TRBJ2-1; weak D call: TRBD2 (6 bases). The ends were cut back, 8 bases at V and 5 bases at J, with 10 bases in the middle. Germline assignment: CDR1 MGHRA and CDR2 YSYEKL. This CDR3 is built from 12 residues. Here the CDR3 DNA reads TGCGCCAGCCGGGGGTTAGACAATGAGCAGTTCTTC. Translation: CASRGLDNEQFF.

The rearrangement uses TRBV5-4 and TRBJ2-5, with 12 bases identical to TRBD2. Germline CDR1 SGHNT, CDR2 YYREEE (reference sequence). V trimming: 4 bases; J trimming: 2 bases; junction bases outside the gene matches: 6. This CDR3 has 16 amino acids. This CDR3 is CASSPSLAGGQETQYF. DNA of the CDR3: TGTGCCAGCAGCCCCTCACTAGCGGGGGGACAAGAGACCCAGTACTTC.

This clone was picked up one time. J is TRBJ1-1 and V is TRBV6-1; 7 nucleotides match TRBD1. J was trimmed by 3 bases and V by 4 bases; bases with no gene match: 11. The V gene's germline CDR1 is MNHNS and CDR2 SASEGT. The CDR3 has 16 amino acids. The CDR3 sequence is CASSVQGGRRDTEAFF. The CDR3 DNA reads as TGTGCCAGCAGTGTCCAGGGGGGCCGCAGAGACACTGAAGCTTTCTTT.

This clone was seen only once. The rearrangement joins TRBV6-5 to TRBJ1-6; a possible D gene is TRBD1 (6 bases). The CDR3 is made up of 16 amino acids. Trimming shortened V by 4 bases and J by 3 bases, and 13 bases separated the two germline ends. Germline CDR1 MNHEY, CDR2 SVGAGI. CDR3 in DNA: TGTGCCAGCAGTTCCGACGGGACACACTATAATTCACCCCTCCACTTT. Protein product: CASSSDGTHYNSPLHF.

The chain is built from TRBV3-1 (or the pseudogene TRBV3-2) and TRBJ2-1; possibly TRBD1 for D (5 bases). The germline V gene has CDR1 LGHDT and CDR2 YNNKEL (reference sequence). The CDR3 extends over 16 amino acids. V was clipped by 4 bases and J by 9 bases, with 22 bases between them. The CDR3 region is CASSLGGAGNFGEQFF. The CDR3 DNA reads TGTGCCAGCAGCCTCGGTGGGGCAGGGAACTTTGGTGAGCAGTTCTTC.

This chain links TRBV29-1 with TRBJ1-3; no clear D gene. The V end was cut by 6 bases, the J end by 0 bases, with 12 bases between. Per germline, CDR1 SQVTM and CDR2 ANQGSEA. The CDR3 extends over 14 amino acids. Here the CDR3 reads CSVDLGSSGNTIYF. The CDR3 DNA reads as TGCAGCGTCGATTTAGGGAGCTCTGGAAACACCATATATTTT.

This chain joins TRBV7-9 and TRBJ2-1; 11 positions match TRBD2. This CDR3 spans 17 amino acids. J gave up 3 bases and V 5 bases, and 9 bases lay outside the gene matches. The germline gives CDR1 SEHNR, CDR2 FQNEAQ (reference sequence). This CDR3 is CASSQLAGASSYNEQFF. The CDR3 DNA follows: TGTGCCAGCAGCCAACTAGCGGGAGCGTCGAGCTACAATGAGCAGTTCTTC.

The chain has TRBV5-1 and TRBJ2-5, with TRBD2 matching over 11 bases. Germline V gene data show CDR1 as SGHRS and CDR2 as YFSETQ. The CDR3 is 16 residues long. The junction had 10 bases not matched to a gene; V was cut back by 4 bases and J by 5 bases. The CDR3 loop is CASSHRLAGWGETQYF. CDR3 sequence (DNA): TGCGCCAGCAGCCACAGACTAGCGGGATGGGGTGAGACCCAGTACTTC.

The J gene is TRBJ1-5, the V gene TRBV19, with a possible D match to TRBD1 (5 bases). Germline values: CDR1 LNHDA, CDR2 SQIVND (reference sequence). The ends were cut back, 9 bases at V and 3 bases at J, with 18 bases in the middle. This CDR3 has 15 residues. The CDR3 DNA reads TGTGCCAGCTGGGGGGAGGGAAGACACAATCAGCCCCAGCATTTT. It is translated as CASWGEGRHNQPQHF.

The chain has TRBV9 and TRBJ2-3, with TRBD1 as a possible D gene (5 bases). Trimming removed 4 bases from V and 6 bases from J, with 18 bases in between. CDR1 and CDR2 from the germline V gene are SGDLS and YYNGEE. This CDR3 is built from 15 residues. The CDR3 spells CASSLYPGPGDTQYF. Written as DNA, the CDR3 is TGTGCCAGCAGCCTGTACCCAGGGCCAGGGGATACGCAGTATTTT.

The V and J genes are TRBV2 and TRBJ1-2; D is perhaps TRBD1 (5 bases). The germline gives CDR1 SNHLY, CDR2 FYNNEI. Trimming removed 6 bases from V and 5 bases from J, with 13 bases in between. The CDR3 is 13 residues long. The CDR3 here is CASSMEGRYGYTF. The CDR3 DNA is TGTGCCAGCAGCATGGAGGGGAGATATGGCTACACCTTC.

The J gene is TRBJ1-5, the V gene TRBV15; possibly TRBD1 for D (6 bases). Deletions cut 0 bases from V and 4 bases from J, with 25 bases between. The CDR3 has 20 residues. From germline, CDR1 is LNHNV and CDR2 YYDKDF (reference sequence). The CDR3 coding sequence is TGTGCCACCAGCAGAGATCAGACCAGGGGAATTCGTTTGATGAATCAGCCCCAGCATTTT. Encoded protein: CATSRDQTRGIRLMNQPQHF.

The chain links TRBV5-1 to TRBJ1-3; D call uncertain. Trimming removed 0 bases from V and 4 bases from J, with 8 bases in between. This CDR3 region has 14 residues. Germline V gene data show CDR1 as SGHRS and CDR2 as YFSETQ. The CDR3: CASSLAGFGNTIYF. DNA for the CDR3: TGCGCCAGCAGCTTGGCCGGGTTCGGAAACACCATATATTTT.

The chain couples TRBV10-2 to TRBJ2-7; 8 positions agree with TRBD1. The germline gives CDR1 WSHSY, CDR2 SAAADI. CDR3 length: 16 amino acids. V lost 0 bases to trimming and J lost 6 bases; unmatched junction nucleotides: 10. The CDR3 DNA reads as TGCGCCAGCAGTGAGTCGGCAGGACAGGGCTTCGGCGAGCAGTACTTC. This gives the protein CASSESAGQGFGEQYF.

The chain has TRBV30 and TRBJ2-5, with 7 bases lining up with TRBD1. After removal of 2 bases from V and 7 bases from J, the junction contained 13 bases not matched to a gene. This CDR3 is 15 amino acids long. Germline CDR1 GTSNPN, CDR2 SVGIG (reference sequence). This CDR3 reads CAWSTGTAVRATQYF. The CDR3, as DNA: TGTGCCTGGAGTACCGGGACAGCCGTCCGGGCGACCCAGTACTTC.

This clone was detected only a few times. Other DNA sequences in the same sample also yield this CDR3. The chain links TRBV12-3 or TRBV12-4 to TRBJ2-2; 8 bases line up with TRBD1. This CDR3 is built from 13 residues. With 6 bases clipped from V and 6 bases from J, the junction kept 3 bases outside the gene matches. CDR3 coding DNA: TGTGCCAGCAGAAGGACAGGGCCCGGGGAGCTGTTTTTT. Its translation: CASRRTGPGELFF.